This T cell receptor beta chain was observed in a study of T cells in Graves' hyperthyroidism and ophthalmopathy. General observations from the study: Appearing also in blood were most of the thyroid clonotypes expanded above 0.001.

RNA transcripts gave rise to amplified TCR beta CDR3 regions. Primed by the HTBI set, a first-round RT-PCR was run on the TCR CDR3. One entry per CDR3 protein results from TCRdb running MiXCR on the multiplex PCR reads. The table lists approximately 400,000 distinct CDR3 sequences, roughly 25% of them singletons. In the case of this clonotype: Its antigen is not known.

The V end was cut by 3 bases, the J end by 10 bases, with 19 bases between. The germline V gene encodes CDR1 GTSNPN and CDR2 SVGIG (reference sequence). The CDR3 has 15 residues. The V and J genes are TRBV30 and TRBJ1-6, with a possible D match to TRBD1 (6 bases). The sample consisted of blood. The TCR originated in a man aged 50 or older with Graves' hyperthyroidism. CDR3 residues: CAWSSAAGGRSPLHF. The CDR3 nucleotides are TGTGCCTGGAGCTCCGCGGCCGGGGGCCGATCACCCCTCCACTTT.